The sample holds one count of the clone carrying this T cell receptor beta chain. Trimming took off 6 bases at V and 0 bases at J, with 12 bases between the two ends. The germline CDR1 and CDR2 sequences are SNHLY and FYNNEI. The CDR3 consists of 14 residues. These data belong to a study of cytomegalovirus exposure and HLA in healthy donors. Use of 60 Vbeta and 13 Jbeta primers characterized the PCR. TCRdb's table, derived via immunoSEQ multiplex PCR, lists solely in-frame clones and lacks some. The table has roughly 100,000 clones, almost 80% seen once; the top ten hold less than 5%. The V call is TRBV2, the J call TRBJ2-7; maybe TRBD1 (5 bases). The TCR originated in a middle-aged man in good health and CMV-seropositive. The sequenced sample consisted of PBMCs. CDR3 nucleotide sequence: TGTGCCAGCAGGGAAACAGGAAACTCCTACGAGCAGTACTTC. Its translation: CASRETGNSYEQYF.